A selection of T cell receptor beta chains follows, all from one sample in a study of somatic mutations in cytotoxic T cells in rheumatoid arthritis. Profiled with immunoSEQ multiplex PCR; TCRdb holds only in-frame clones, not every one. The data show approximately 20,000 clones, 70% to 90% seen once. The material sequenced was CD8+ T cells sorted from blood. Receptor source: a man in his forties in good health. The CDR3 runs from the conserved cysteine through the conserved F or W. Fields, in order: D gene, clone size, J gene, V gene, CDR3 length, CDR3 protein, CDR3 DNA. A D gene is named only where the DNA matches it firmly. Some rows have no size entry. The others give once, few or many, or a class for an expanded clone.

d_gene: -
abundance: -
j_gene: TRBJ2-1
v_gene: TRBV27
len: 16
CDR3aa: CASSRLGESSYNEQFF
CDR3nt: TGTGCCAGCAGTCGGCTGGGTGAGAGCTCCTACAATGAGCAGTTCTTC

d_gene: -
abundance: -
j_gene: TRBJ2-1
v_gene: TRBV29-1
len: 15
CDR3aa: CSVEGDGEVYNEQFF
CDR3nt: TGCAGCGTTGAAGGCGACGGTGAGGTCTACAATGAGCAGTTCTTC

d_gene: TRBD2
abundance: once
j_gene: TRBJ2-7
v_gene: TRBV27
len: 13
CDR3aa: CASSRDYRGEQYF
CDR3nt: TGTGCCAGCAGTCGGGACTACCGGGGCGAGCAGTACTTC

d_gene: TRBD1
abundance: -
j_gene: TRBJ1-4
v_gene: TRBV5-6
len: 14
CDR3aa: CASSIGQGRKKLFF
CDR3nt: TGTGCCAGCAGCATCGGACAGGGAAGGAAAAAACTGTTTTTT

d_gene: -
abundance: -
j_gene: TRBJ1-4
v_gene: TRBV7-9
len: 15
CDR3aa: CASSLVGRQDEKLFF
CDR3nt: TGTGCCAGCAGCTTAGTTGGCCGGCAGGATGAAAAACTGTTTTTT

d_gene: -
abundance: -
j_gene: TRBJ1-4
v_gene: TRBV5-1
len: 15
CDR3aa: CASSPDRPTNEKLFF
CDR3nt: TGCGCCAGCAGCCCAGACAGGCCAACTAATGAAAAACTGTTTTTT

d_gene: -
abundance: few
j_gene: TRBJ2-7
v_gene: TRBV27
len: 14
CDR3aa: CASSFSGNYYEQYF
CDR3nt: TGTGCCAGCAGTTTCAGCGGCAACTACTACGAGCAGTACTTC

d_gene: -
abundance: -
j_gene: TRBJ2-5
v_gene: TRBV11-2
len: 13
CDR3aa: CASSQGGRETQYF
CDR3nt: TGTGCCAGCAGCCAGGGGGGTCGGGAGACCCAGTACTTC

d_gene: -
abundance: -
j_gene: TRBJ2-2
v_gene: TRBV7-6
len: 16
CDR3aa: CASSLVSGANTGELFF
CDR3nt: TGTGCCAGCAGCTTAGTATCTGGGGCGAACACCGGGGAGCTGTTTTTT

d_gene: -
abundance: -
j_gene: TRBJ2-1
v_gene: TRBV5-1
len: 16
CDR3aa: CASSLVSRLGYDEQFF
CDR3nt: TGCGCCAGCAGCTTGGTTAGTAGGTTGGGGTACGATGAGCAGTTCTTC

d_gene: -
abundance: -
j_gene: TRBJ1-1
v_gene: TRBV6-5
len: 15
CDR3aa: CASSYFGELNTEAFF
CDR3nt: TGTGCCAGCAGTTACTTTGGGGAATTGAACACTGAAGCTTTCTTT

d_gene: -
abundance: -
j_gene: TRBJ1-5
v_gene: TRBV28
len: 16
CDR3aa: CASSLSVNRVEQPQHF
CDR3nt: TGTGCCAGCAGTTTATCCGTGAACAGGGTGGAACAGCCCCAGCATTTT

d_gene: -
abundance: -
j_gene: TRBJ2-1
v_gene: TRBV27
len: 15
CDR3aa: CASSLGQSYYNEQFF
CDR3nt: TGTGCCAGCAGTTTAGGTCAGAGCTACTACAATGAGCAGTTCTTC

d_gene: -
abundance: -
j_gene: TRBJ2-7
v_gene: TRBV4-2
len: 17
CDR3aa: CASSQGETLHGSYEQYF
CDR3nt: TGTGCCAGCAGCCAAGGAGAAACATTACATGGCTCCTACGAGCAGTACTTC

d_gene: TRBD1
abundance: -
j_gene: TRBJ1-4
v_gene: TRBV5-6
len: 16
CDR3aa: CASSTGTGATNEKLFF
CDR3nt: TGTGCCAGCAGCACCGGGACAGGGGCAACTAATGAAAAACTGTTTTTT

d_gene: TRBD2
abundance: -
j_gene: TRBJ2-1
v_gene: TRBV19
len: 15
CDR3aa: CASSSGWREIHEQFF
CDR3nt: TGTGCCAGTAGTAGCGGTTGGCGGGAGATCCATGAGCAGTTCTTC

d_gene: -
abundance: -
j_gene: TRBJ1-5
v_gene: TRBV7-8
len: 15
CDR3aa: CASSPALGLEQPQHF
CDR3nt: TGTGCCAGCAGCCCCGCCCTGGGGTTGGAGCAGCCCCAGCATTTT

d_gene: -
abundance: once
j_gene: TRBJ2-7
v_gene: TRBV29-1
len: 13
CDR3aa: CSVPGPRVHEQYF
CDR3nt: TGCAGCGTCCCCGGGCCGAGAGTCCACGAGCAGTACTTC

d_gene: -
abundance: -
j_gene: TRBJ1-2
v_gene: TRBV9
len: 15
CDR3aa: CASSVGQTGNYGYTF
CDR3nt: TGTGCCAGCAGCGTAGGTCAGACAGGCAACTATGGCTACACCTTC

d_gene: -
abundance: -
j_gene: TRBJ2-1
v_gene: TRBV10-3
len: 13
CDR3aa: CAISESEVNEQFF
CDR3nt: TGTGCCATCAGTGAGTCGGAAGTAAATGAGCAGTTCTTC

d_gene: TRBD1
abundance: once
j_gene: TRBJ1-2
v_gene: TRBV29-1
len: 17
CDR3aa: CSVWNGGGQGSLYGYTF
CDR3nt: TGCAGCGTTTGGAATGGTGGGGGACAGGGGTCCCTCTATGGCTACACCTTC

d_gene: -
abundance: -
j_gene: TRBJ1-5
v_gene: TRBV28
len: 18
CDR3aa: CASSPILGDTTPNQPQHF
CDR3nt: TGTGCCAGCAGTCCAATCTTGGGGGACACCACTCCCAATCAGCCCCAGCATTTT

d_gene: TRBD1
abundance: -
j_gene: TRBJ2-2
v_gene: TRBV5-1
len: 14
CDR3aa: CASSTGQGIGELFF
CDR3nt: TGCGCCAGCAGCACCGGACAGGGGATCGGGGAGCTGTTTTTT

d_gene: TRBD2
abundance: once
j_gene: TRBJ2-7
v_gene: TRBV7-9
len: 18
CDR3aa: CASSQNPGTSGSYYEQYF
CDR3nt: TGTGCCAGCAGCCAGAACCCCGGGACTAGCGGGAGTTACTACGAGCAGTACTTC

d_gene: -
abundance: -
j_gene: TRBJ2-1
v_gene: TRBV27
len: 16
CDR3aa: CASSLFSGTTYNEQFF
CDR3nt: TGTGCCAGCAGTTTATTTTCCGGGACCACCTACAATGAGCAGTTCTTC

d_gene: TRBD1
abundance: -
j_gene: TRBJ1-1
v_gene: TRBV28
len: 12
CDR3aa: CASSPWTGQPFF
CDR3nt: TGTGCCAGCAGTCCATGGACAGGGCAGCCTTTCTTT

d_gene: -
abundance: -
j_gene: TRBJ2-4
v_gene: TRBV7-9
len: 12
CDR3aa: CASSLGERPQYF
CDR3nt: TGTGCCAGCAGCTTAGGGGAGAGACCTCAGTACTTC

d_gene: TRBD2
abundance: -
j_gene: TRBJ2-3
v_gene: TRBV7-9
len: 15
CDR3aa: CASHGGTSGRDTQYF
CDR3nt: TGTGCCAGCCACGGGGGGACTAGCGGGAGAGATACGCAGTATTTT

d_gene: -
abundance: few
j_gene: TRBJ1-1
v_gene: TRBV30
len: 14
CDR3aa: CAWSVGIGGTEAFF
CDR3nt: TGTGCCTGGAGTGTTGGAATCGGAGGAACTGAAGCTTTCTTT

d_gene: TRBD1
abundance: -
j_gene: TRBJ2-7
v_gene: TRBV9
len: 13
CDR3aa: CASSGTGTYEQYF
CDR3nt: TGTGCCAGCAGCGGGACAGGAACCTACGAGCAGTACTTC

d_gene: TRBD1
abundance: -
j_gene: TRBJ2-5
v_gene: TRBV28
len: 15
CDR3aa: CASSLYDRGGETQYF
CDR3nt: TGTGCCAGCAGTTTATACGACAGGGGAGGAGAGACCCAGTACTTC

d_gene: TRBD1
abundance: -
j_gene: TRBJ2-2
v_gene: TRBV10-2
len: 17
CDR3aa: CASSETGRGRNTGELFF
CDR3nt: TGCGCCAGCAGTGAAACCGGCAGGGGGCGAAACACCGGGGAGCTGTTTTTT

d_gene: -
abundance: -
j_gene: TRBJ2-1
v_gene: TRBV7-9
len: 12
CDR3aa: CASSFPGNEQFF
CDR3nt: TGTGCCAGCAGCTTCCCCGGGAATGAGCAGTTCTTC

d_gene: -
abundance: few
j_gene: TRBJ2-7
v_gene: TRBV28
len: 10
CDR3aa: CASGTYEQYF
CDR3nt: TGTGCCAGTGGAACCTACGAGCAGTACTTC